This T cell receptor (beta chain) stems from a study of OX40 agonist ivuxolimab in advanced cancers. For the study at large: Patients enrolled in dose escalation were diagnosed with hepatocellular carcinoma, melanoma, renal cell or head and neck cancer. Whole-study results and caveats: Partial responders dosed at 0.1-3.0 mg/kg displayed clonal expansion ranking among the lowest. In general, CD8+ T cells held more expanded clones than CD4+ did, on average.

Generated by immunoSEQ multiplex PCR, the TCRdb table keeps only in-frame clones and is missing some. The sample holds fewer than 90,000 clones, about 85% seen once. Germline V CDR1 and CDR2: LGHNA, YSLEER. Trimming pared 1 base from V and 1 base from J, leaving 7 bases between. This CDR3 spans 14 amino acids. Worth noting for this clone: Its target is unknown.

If patients had autoimmune disease history or systemic immunosuppression, they were excluded. The TCR was taken from an adult with an advanced solid tumor such as melanoma, head and neck, liver or kidney cancer. J is TRBJ2-5 and V is TRBV4-3, with D perhaps matching TRBD2 (5 bases). Here the sequenced sample was CD4+ or CD8+ T cells sorted from blood, taken in a trial of the OX40 agonist ivuxolimab. The CDR3: CASSQGGPQETQYF. The CDR3 region has the DNA TGCGCCAGCAGCCAAGGAGGGCCCCAAGAGACCCAGTACTTC.